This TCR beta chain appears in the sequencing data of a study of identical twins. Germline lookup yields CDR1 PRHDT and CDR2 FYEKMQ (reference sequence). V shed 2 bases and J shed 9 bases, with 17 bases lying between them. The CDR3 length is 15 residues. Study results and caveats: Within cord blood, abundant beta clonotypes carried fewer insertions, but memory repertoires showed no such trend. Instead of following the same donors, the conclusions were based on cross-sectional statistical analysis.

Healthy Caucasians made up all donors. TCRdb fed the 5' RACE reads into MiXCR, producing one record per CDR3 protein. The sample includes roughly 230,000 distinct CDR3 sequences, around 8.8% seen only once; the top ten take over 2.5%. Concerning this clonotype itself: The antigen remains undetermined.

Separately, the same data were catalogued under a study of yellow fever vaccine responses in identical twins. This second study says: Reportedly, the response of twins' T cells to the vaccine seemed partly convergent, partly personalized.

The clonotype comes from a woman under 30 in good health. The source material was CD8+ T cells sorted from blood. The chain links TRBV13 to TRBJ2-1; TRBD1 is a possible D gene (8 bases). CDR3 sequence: CASSLNRGGWSEQFF. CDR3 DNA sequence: TGTGCCAGCAGCTTAAACAGGGGGGGTTGGAGTGAGCAGTTCTTC.